Below are 17 T cell receptor beta chains sequenced from a single sample in a study of blood T cell repertoires in COVID-19 (dated by TCRdb to 2019 to 2021). Library creation used the immunoSEQ multiplex PCR assay. Held by TCRdb, this immuneACCESS table contains in-frame sequences only and omits some clones. Under half of the omission traces to an unresolved V gene where checked; the cause of the rest is unknown. The sample table shows tens of thousands of clones, and 85% to 95% are seen once. The top ten clones comprise more than 3.5% of the sample. Material: peripheral blood. Receptor source: a human donor with active COVID-19. The donor label of this sample is uncertain.

The J gene is TRBJ2-1, the V gene TRBV4-2; D possibly corresponds to TRBD1 (7 bases). This CDR3 contains 18 residues. The germline gives CDR1 LGHNA, CDR2 YNFKEQ. Between the trimmed V and J ends, which lost 0 bases and 4 bases, there was a span of 19 bases. The CDR3 is CASSQDLGSRGAYNEQFF. The CDR3 DNA follows: TGTGCCAGCAGCCAAGATTTAGGAAGCAGGGGGGCGTACAATGAGCAGTTCTTC.

The chain is built from TRBV2 and TRBJ1-2; 8 positions agree with TRBD1. This CDR3 has 14 amino acids. Trimming at V came to 1 base and at J to 8 bases, leaving 6 bases not matched to a gene. The germline CDR1 and CDR2 sequences are SNHLY and FYNNEI. The CDR3, as DNA: TGTGCCAGCAGTGAAGACAGGACAGGGCGGGGCTACACCTTC. It codes for CASSEDRTGRGYTF. The full variable domain, completed using reference TRBV2 and TRBJ1-2, is EPEVTQTPSHQVTQMGQEVILRCVPISNHLYFYWYRQILGQKVEFLVSFYNNEISEKSEIFDDQFSVERPDGSNFTLKIRSTKLEDSAMYFCASSEDRTGRGYTFGSGTRLTVV.

The chain combines TRBV20-1 with TRBJ2-1, with 8 bases identical to TRBD1. The CDR3 sequence is 13 residues long. V lost 3 bases, J lost 12 bases, and 10 bases stayed unmatched. Germline V gene sequence: CDR1 DFQATT, CDR2 SNEGSKA (reference sequence). The CDR3 DNA sequence: TGCAGTGCTAGTACCGGGACAGGCCAGGGGCAGTTCTTC. Protein product: CSASTGTGQGQFF.

The chain joins TRBV7-2 to TRBJ2-5; D remains unclear. The CDR3 extends over 14 amino acids. V was pared by 1 base and J by 4 bases, with 10 bases between. CDR1 is SGHTA and CDR2 is FQGNSA in the germline V gene. The CDR3 region is CASSLVVSGETQYF. In nucleotides, the CDR3 is TGTGCCAGCAGCTTAGTCGTGAGTGGAGAGACCCAGTACTTC.

This clone was seen just once. In DNA, the CDR3 is TGTGCCAGCAGTGAATCGAGTGTCGCTATGCGGTACAATGAGCAGTTCTTC. This translates into CASSESSVAMRYNEQFF. V and J are TRBV25-1 and TRBJ2-1; D is unclear. Germline V gene lookup returns CDR1 MGHDK and CDR2 SYGVNS. The germline V and J ends were trimmed by 1 base and 4 bases, with 17 bases remaining between them. CDR3 length equals 17 residues.

The chain recombines TRBV19 with TRBJ2-7; possibly TRBD1 for D (6 bases). Per germline, CDR1 LNHDA and CDR2 SQIVND (reference sequence). With 6 bases removed from V and 1 base from J, the gap between germline ends came to 16 bases. The CDR3 is 15 residues long. The chain's CDR3 is CASSMGAGRSYEQYF. CDR3 coding DNA: TGTGCCAGTAGCATGGGGGCAGGCCGTTCCTACGAGCAGTACTTC.

This sequence joins TRBV5-1 and TRBJ1-2; TRBD1 agrees at 8 bases. Per the germline V gene, CDR1 is SGHRS and CDR2 is YFSETQ. J gave up 8 bases and V 2 bases, and 8 bases lay outside the gene matches. The CDR3 length is 14 residues. The CDR3 DNA is TGCGCCAGCAGCTTAATGCAGGGGGCGCGGGGCTACACCTTC. The encoded protein is CASSLMQGARGYTF. Full variable domain (outside the CDR3, taken from reference TRBV5-1 and TRBJ1-2): KAGVTQTPRYLIKTRGQQVTLSCSPISGHRSVSWYQQTPGQGLQFLFEYFSETQRNKGNFPGRFSGRQFSNSRSEMNVSTLELGDSALYLCASSLMQGARGYTFGSGTRLTVV.

Concerning this clone: A junction boundary mismatches the germline segment, possibly from a read error. V and J are TRBV7-2 and TRBJ2-1, with 7 bases identical to TRBD2. Germline lookup yields CDR1 SGHTA and CDR2 FQGNSA. CDR3 length equals 16 residues. In DNA, the CDR3 is TGTGCCAGCAGCCTAGCCCCCGCGGGGGTCTACAATGAGCAGTTCTTC. This translates into CASSLAPAGVYNEQFF.

This chain links TRBV24-1 with TRBJ1-2; D may be TRBD1 (5 bases). The CDR3 is made up of 16 amino acids. V was trimmed by 1 base and J by 1 base, leaving 12 bases between them. Germline V CDR1 and CDR2: KGHDR, SFDVKD. The CDR3 bases are TGTGCCACCAGTGATTTCTTCGGGGGTGGTAACTATGGCTACACCTTC. Translation gives CATSDFFGGGNYGYTF.

This chain uses TRBV28 with TRBJ1-5, with 7 bases that match TRBD1. Germline CDR1 reads MDHEN; CDR2 reads SYDVKM. V shed 3 bases, J shed 0 bases, and the junction held 5 bases outside the gene matches. The CDR3 covers 16 residues. The CDR3 DNA reads TGTGCCAGCAGTTTCAAAGGACAGGTTAGCAATCAGCCCCAGCATTTT. It specifies CASSFKGQVSNQPQHF.

The chain links TRBV7-6 to TRBJ1-2; D gene uncertain. Germline V gives CDR1 SGHVS, CDR2 FNYEAQ. The CDR3 covers 16 residues. Trimming pared 6 bases from V and 2 bases from J, leaving 19 bases between. In nucleotides, the CDR3 is TGTGCCAGCAGTCCCGCTACCACTTTCGTAAACTATGGCTACACCTTC. Residues: CASSPATTFVNYGYTF.

This chain uses TRBV18 with TRBJ2-7, with TRBD1 identical over 10 bases. Unmatched junction bases numbered 3, after V lost 4 bases and J lost 3 bases. The CDR3 runs 14 residues. Germline CDR1 is KGHSH and CDR2 is LQKENI. The DNA of the CDR3 is TGTGCCAGCTCACTGGACAGGGGGGACTACGAGCAGTACTTC. Translating it yields CASSLDRGDYEQYF.

J is TRBJ2-7 and V is TRBV5-1, with TRBD2 identical over 9 bases. V lost 6 bases to trimming and J lost 2 bases; unmatched junction nucleotides: 15. Germline-derived CDR1 and CDR2 are SGHRS and YFSETQ. The CDR3 length is 17 residues. The CDR3 DNA follows: TGCGCCAGCACCTTTAACCCCAAACTAGCGGGCACCTACGAGCAGTACTTC. Encoded protein: CASTFNPKLAGTYEQYF.

About this clone itself: One end of the junction does not line up with germline, which may come from a read error. This chain connects TRBV2 to TRBJ2-3; 8 bases map to TRBD2. This CDR3 is built from 13 residues. CDR1 is SNHLY, CDR2 FYNNEI, per germline. The CDR3 nucleotides read TGTGCCAGCAGTGAAGCGCGGCGGGGGGACGGTAATTTT. It is translated as CASSEARRGDGNF.

The chain carries TRBV5-6 and TRBJ2-5; TRBD1 might be the D (6 bases). Germline loops: CDR1 SGHDT, CDR2 YYEEEE. V was pared by 4 bases and J by 4 bases, with 14 bases between. The CDR3 runs to 14 residues. Here the CDR3 reads CASSLNRVSETQYF. CDR3 DNA: TGTGCCAGCAGCCTGAACAGGGTCTCAGAGACCCAGTACTTC.

This chain uses TRBV6-5 with TRBJ2-3, with a weak D call TRBD2 (5 bases). Trimming stripped 2 bases from V and 1 base from J, with 10 bases between. Looked up from germline, CDR1 is MNHEY and CDR2 is SVGAGI. The CDR3 length is 15 residues. DNA of the CDR3: TGTGCCAGCAGTTACCTAGACGGGGGCACAGATACGCAGTATTTT. It specifies CASSYLDGGTDTQYF.

The chain joins TRBV5-6 to TRBJ2-1; 8 bases agree with TRBD2. This CDR3 spans 14 amino acids. Per the germline V gene, CDR1 is SGHDT and CDR2 is YYEEEE. The J segment lost 6 bases and the V segment lost 4 bases, leaving 6 bases of the junction unmatched. CDR3: CASSRQGTSNEQFF. CDR3 bases: TGTGCCAGCAGCCGACAAGGGACTAGCAATGAGCAGTTCTTC.